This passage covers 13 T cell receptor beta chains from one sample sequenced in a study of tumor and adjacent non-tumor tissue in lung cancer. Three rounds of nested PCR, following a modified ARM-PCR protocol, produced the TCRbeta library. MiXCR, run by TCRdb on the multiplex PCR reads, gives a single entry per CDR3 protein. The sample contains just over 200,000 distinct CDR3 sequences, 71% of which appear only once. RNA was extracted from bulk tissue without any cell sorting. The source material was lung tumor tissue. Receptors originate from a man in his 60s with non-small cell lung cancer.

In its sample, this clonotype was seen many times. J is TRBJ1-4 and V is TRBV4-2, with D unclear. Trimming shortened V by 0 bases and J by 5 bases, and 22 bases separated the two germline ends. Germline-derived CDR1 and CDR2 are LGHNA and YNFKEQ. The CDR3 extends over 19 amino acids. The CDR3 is CASSQDTFNRRTINEKLFF. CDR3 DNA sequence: TGTGCCAGCAGCCAAGATACTTTTAATCGGCGGACGATAAATGAAAAACTGTTTTTT.

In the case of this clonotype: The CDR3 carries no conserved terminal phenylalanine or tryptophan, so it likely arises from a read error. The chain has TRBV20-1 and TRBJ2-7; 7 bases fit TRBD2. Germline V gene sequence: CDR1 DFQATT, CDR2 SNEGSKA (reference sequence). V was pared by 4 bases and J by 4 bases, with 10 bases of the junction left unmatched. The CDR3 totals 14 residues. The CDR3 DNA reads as TGCAGTGCTAATCGGGCGGGAGTCCCTTACGAGCAGTACCTC. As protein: CSANRAGVPYEQYL.

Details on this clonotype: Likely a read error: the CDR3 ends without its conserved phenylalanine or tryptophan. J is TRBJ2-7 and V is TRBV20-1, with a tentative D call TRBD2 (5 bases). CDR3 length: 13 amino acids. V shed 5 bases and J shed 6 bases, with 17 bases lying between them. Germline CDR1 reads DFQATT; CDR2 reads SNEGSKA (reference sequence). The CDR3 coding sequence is TGCAGTGCTGGAGGTGTGACTACCCTCGAGCAGTACCTC. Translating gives CSAGGVTTLEQYL.

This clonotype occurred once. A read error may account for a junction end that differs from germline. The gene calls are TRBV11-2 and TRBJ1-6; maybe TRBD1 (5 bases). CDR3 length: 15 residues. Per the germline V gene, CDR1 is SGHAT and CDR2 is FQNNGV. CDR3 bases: TGTGCCAGCAGTCCCCGGGCAGGGATGGAATCACCCCTCCGCTTT. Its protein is CASSPRAGMESPLRF. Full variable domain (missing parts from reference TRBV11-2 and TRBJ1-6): EAGVAQSPRYKIIEKRQSVAFWCNPISGHATLYWYQQILGQGPKLLIQFQNNGVVDDSQLPKDRFSAERLKGVDSTLKIQPAKLEDSAVYLCASSPRAGMESPLRFGNGTRLTVT.

The CDR3 spells CATGGLGRATGELFF. CDR3 bases: TGTGCCACCGGAGGGCTGGGGCGCGCCACCGGGGAGCTGTTTTTT. The chain employs TRBV24-1 and TRBJ2-2; the D gene is possibly TRBD2 (6 bases). V lost 9 bases and J lost 4, with 17 bases in between. CDR1 KGHDR and CDR2 SFDVKD come from the germline V gene. The CDR3 spans 15 residues.

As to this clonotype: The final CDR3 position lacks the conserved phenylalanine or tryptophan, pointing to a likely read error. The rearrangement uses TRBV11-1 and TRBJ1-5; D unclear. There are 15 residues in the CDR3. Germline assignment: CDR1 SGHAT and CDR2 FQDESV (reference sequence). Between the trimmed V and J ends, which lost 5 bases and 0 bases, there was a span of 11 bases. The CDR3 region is CASSPDGRSNQPQHV. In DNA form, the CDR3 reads TGTGCCAGCAGCCCTGATGGACGTAGCAATCAGCCCCAGCATGTT.

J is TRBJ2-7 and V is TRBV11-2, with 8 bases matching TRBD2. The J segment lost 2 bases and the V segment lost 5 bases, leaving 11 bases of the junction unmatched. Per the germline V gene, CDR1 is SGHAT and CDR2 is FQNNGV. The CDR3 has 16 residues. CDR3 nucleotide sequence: TGTGCCAGCAGCACTGGGCGAGCGGGGGACACCTACGAGCAGTACTTC. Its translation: CASSTGRAGDTYEQYF.

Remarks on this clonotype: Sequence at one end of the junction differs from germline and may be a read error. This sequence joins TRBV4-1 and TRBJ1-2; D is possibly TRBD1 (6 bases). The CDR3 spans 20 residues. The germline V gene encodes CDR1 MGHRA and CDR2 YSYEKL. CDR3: CASSQALPTTGTGQTYRYTF. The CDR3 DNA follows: TGCGCCAGCAGCCAAGCACTCCCAACTACAGGAACCGGACAGACCTATCGCTACACCTTC.

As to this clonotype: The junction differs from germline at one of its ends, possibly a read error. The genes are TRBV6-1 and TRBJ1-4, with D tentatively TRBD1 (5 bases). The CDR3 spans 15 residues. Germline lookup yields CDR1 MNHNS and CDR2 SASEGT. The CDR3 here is CASGTIGAASERLFF. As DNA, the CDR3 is TGTGCCAGCGGAACGATAGGGGCAGCAAGCGAAAGACTGTTTTTT.

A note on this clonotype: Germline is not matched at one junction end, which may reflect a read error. The CDR3: CASSQSGVQGQLQHF. CDR3 bases: TGCGCCAGCAGCCAGTCCGGGGTTCAAGGACAGCTCCAGCATTTT. This chain links TRBV4-1 with TRBJ1-5; D is possibly TRBD1 (6 bases). CDR3 size: 15 residues. Germline V gives CDR1 MGHRA, CDR2 YSYEKL.

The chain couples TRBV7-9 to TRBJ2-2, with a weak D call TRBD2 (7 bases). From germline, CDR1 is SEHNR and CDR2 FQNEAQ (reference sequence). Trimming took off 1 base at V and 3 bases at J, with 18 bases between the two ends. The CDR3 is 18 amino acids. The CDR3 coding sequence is TGTGCCAGCAGCTTAGGGAGGATGGGGGGGCCAGACACCGGGGAGCTGTTTTTT. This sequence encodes CASSLGRMGGPDTGELFF.

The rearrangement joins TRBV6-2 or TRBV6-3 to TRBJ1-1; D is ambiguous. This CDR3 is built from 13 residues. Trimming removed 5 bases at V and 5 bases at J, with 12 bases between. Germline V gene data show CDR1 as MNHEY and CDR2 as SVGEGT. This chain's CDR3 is CASSPGYVTEAFF. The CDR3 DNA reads TGTGCCAGCAGTCCCGGATATGTTACTGAAGCTTTCTTT.

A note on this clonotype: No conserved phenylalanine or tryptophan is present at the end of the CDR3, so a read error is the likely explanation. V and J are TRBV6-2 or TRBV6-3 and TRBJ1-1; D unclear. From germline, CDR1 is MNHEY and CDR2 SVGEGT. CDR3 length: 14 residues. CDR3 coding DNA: TGTGCCATCAGTTATCCCTACGGGAACACTGAAGCTTTCCTT. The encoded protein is CAISYPYGNTEAFL.